A selection of T cell receptor beta chains follows, all from one sample in a study of T cells in Graves' hyperthyroidism and ophthalmopathy. TCRdb processed the multiplex PCR reads anew with MiXCR; each CDR3 protein has one entry. The sample has approximately 570,000 distinct CDR3 sequences; about 20% are singletons. The sample taken for sequencing was blood. The receptors shown here come from a middle-aged man with Graves' ophthalmopathy. Both conserved end residues are part of each CDR3. The order of the fields is J gene, D gene, clone size, V gene, CDR3 DNA, CDR3 protein. The D gene is left open where the match is weak. Size is omitted from some rows. Given values are once, few, many or a class for expanded clones.

J: TRBJ2-1
D: -
size: -
V: TRBV10-2
DNA: TGCGCCACTGAGACTCAATACAATGAGCAGTTCTTC
CDR3: CATETQYNEQFF

J: TRBJ1-6
D: -
size: few
V: TRBV6-1
DNA: TGTGCCAGCAGTACAACACAGGGTTCACCCCTCCACTTT
CDR3: CASSTTQGSPLHF

J: TRBJ1-5
D: -
size: -
V: TRBV10-3
DNA: TGTGCCATCGGCGGGACGGTTGCCAATCAGCCCCAGCATTTT
CDR3: CAIGGTVANQPQHF

J: TRBJ2-2
D: -
size: few
V: TRBV11-2
DNA: TGTGCCAGCAGACCTTTGAAGCGGACGGGCACCGGGGAGCTGTTTTTT
CDR3: CASRPLKRTGTGELFF

J: TRBJ2-3
D: -
size: -
V: TRBV6-1
DNA: TGTGCCAGCAGGAGTGGGGTTTTTGCACCCCAGAAAACAGATACGCAGTGTTTT
CDR3: CASRSGVFAPQKTDTQCF

J: TRBJ2-1
D: -
size: -
V: TRBV5-1
DNA: TGCGCCAGCAGCCAAGAACAGGGTTCTTTTTTATCGCAGTTCTTC
CDR3: CASSQEQGSFLSQFF

J: TRBJ1-1
D: TRBD1
size: few
V: TRBV19
DNA: TGTGCCAGTAGTATAAACAGGGGAGCCACTGAAGCTTTCTTT
CDR3: CASSINRGATEAFF

J: TRBJ1-6
D: -
size: many
V: TRBV12-3/TRBV12-4
DNA: TGTGCCAGCAGTTTGGGGGGGGATTCACCCCTCCACTTT
CDR3: CASSLGGDSPLHF

J: TRBJ2-5
D: TRBD2
size: few
V: TRBV29-1
DNA: TGCAGCGTGGGGGGGGACTTAGAGACCCAGTACTTC
CDR3: CSVGGDLETQYF

J: TRBJ1-3
D: -
size: -
V: TRBV7-9
DNA: TGTGCCAGCAGCTTTCGAGGAGGCTCTGGAAACACCATATATTTT
CDR3: CASSFRGGSGNTIYF

J: TRBJ1-1
D: -
size: many
V: TRBV12-3/TRBV12-4
DNA: TGTGCCAGCAGACCCTCAGACACCCTTAGCACTGAAGCTTTCTTT
CDR3: CASRPSDTLSTEAFF

J: TRBJ2-5
D: -
size: few
V: TRBV6-2/TRBV6-3
DNA: TGTGCCAGCAGTTACCACGTCGGAAGCGTACAAGAGACCCAGTACTTC
CDR3: CASSYHVGSVQETQYF

J: TRBJ2-7
D: -
size: many
V: TRBV2
DNA: TGTGCCAGCAGTGAGGAAAGGGGGTCGCGGTACTTC
CDR3: CASSEERGSRYF

J: TRBJ1-1
D: -
size: -
V: TRBV3-1
DNA: TGTGCCAGCAGCCCCATGTTGAACACTGAAGCTTTCTTT
CDR3: CASSPMLNTEAFF

J: TRBJ1-1
D: -
size: many
V: TRBV24-1
DNA: TGTGCCACCAGTGATTTGCCCCGGGAGGCGGAAGCTTTCTTT
CDR3: CATSDLPREAEAFF

J: TRBJ2-3
D: -
size: few
V: TRBV6-5
DNA: TGTGCCAGCAGTTTCTCCCCTATTGGGGCAGATACGCAGTATTTT
CDR3: CASSFSPIGADTQYF

J: TRBJ2-7
D: TRBD1
size: many
V: TRBV28
DNA: TGTGCCAGCAGTTTAAGACAGGGGAAACACGAGCAGTACTTC
CDR3: CASSLRQGKHEQYF

J: TRBJ1-5
D: TRBD1
size: few
V: TRBV24-1
DNA: TGTGCCACCAGTGAGGGACAGGGAAGGTCGCAGCCCCAGCATTTT
CDR3: CATSEGQGRSQPQHF

J: TRBJ1-5
D: -
size: -
V: TRBV2
DNA: TGTGCCAGCAGGAAGACAGGTAATAACCAGCCCCAGCATTTT
CDR3: CASRKTGNNQPQHF

J: TRBJ2-5
D: -
size: many
V: TRBV7-2
DNA: TGTGCCAGCAGCTTGGGAGTCAAGGGCTTCCAAGAGACCCAGTACTTC
CDR3: CASSLGVKGFQETQYF

J: TRBJ2-1
D: TRBD2
size: many
V: TRBV5-1
DNA: TGCGCCAGCAGCTCGGGACTAGCGGGAGGGATGAATGAGCAGTTCTTC
CDR3: CASSSGLAGGMNEQFF

J: TRBJ2-1
D: -
size: -
V: TRBV7-6
DNA: TGTGCCAGCAGCTTTCCTCGGGGTGAGAGAGGCAATGAGCAGTTCTTC
CDR3: CASSFPRGERGNEQFF

J: TRBJ1-5
D: -
size: -
V: TRBV10-3
DNA: TGTGCCATCACTAATCGAGGGGATCAGCCCCAGCATTTT
CDR3: CAITNRGDQPQHF

J: TRBJ2-5
D: TRBD2
size: many
V: TRBV11-2
DNA: TGTGCCAGCAGCTTTTCTAGCGGGGGGGCCGGGGAGACCCAGTACTTC
CDR3: CASSFSSGGAGETQYF

J: TRBJ2-5
D: -
size: few
V: TRBV12-3/TRBV12-4
DNA: TGTGCCAGCAGTTTAGGTTGGTTACCGTACAAAAAAGAGACCCAGTACTTC
CDR3: CASSLGWLPYKKETQYF

J: TRBJ1-5
D: -
size: few
V: TRBV3-1
DNA: TGTGCCAGCAGCCAAGATCCAGGCAGGGTCGGGCAGCCCCAGCATTTT
CDR3: CASSQDPGRVGQPQHF

J: TRBJ2-2
D: TRBD1
size: many
V: TRBV4-2
DNA: TGTGCCAGCAGCCAAGATCTCGTGGGGACAGGGCTGTTTTTT
CDR3: CASSQDLVGTGLFF

J: TRBJ2-7
D: -
size: few
V: TRBV20-1
DNA: TGCAGTGCTAGATTTCGGGGGGACAGTCTCTCCTACGAGCAGTACTTC
CDR3: CSARFRGDSLSYEQYF

J: TRBJ2-5
D: -
size: -
V: TRBV4-3
DNA: TGCGCCAGCAGCCAGATACAGGGGTCTCTCCGGGAGATCCAGTACTTC
CDR3: CASSQIQGSLREIQYF

J: TRBJ2-7
D: -
size: many
V: TRBV27
DNA: TGTGCCAGCAGTATCAACCAGGGTTCGGACGAGCAGTACTTC
CDR3: CASSINQGSDEQYF

J: TRBJ2-5
D: -
size: many
V: TRBV2
DNA: TGTGCCAGCAGGTCCGAGACCCAGTACTTC
CDR3: CASRSETQYF

J: TRBJ1-2
D: -
size: -
V: TRBV5-1
DNA: TGCGCCTCACGGGACGGCACCTATGGCTACACCTTC
CDR3: CASRDGTYGYTF

J: TRBJ1-1
D: -
size: -
V: TRBV6-2/TRBV6-3
DNA: TGTGCCAGCAGTTGGAGTGTTGAAGCTTTCTTT
CDR3: CASSWSVEAFF

J: TRBJ2-1
D: TRBD1
size: -
V: TRBV5-1
DNA: TGCGCCAGCAGCTTGGGGGACAGGGGGCAATCGGGGAGCTCCTACAATGAGCAGTTCTTC
CDR3: CASSLGDRGQSGSSYNEQFF

J: TRBJ2-7
D: TRBD1
size: many
V: TRBV7-2
DNA: TGTGCCAGCAGCTTAGCGGGACAGACCTACGAGCAGTACTTC
CDR3: CASSLAGQTYEQYF

J: TRBJ1-2
D: -
size: few
V: TRBV28
DNA: TGTGCCAGCAGCCCCAGGGACGAGTTCATGGATGGCTACACCTTC
CDR3: CASSPRDEFMDGYTF

J: TRBJ1-2
D: -
size: -
V: TRBV5-1
DNA: TGCGCCAGCAGCCCGACCCGGGACAACTTAAACTATGGCTACACCTTC
CDR3: CASSPTRDNLNYGYTF

J: TRBJ1-2
D: -
size: -
V: TRBV6-1
DNA: TGTGCCGGAGGGGGAGTGAGCCCCCCCTATGGCTACACCTTC
CDR3: CAGGGVSPPYGYTF

J: TRBJ1-6
D: TRBD1
size: -
V: TRBV27
DNA: TGTGCCAGCAGTCCGAGGGGGCTCCCTCTACCCCTCCACTTT
CDR3: CASSPRGLPLPLHF

J: TRBJ2-5
D: TRBD1
size: many
V: TRBV11-2
DNA: TGTGCCAGCAGCCGGGACAGACCATACCAAGAGACCCAGTACTTC
CDR3: CASSRDRPYQETQYF

J: TRBJ1-4
D: -
size: few
V: TRBV20-1
DNA: TGCAGTGCTATAGGAGGGGGAGGGGTTGAAAAACTGTTTTTT
CDR3: CSAIGGGGVEKLFF

J: TRBJ2-1
D: -
size: few
V: TRBV9
DNA: TGTGCCAGCAGCGTAGTCCCCCGGGACCAATTGAGAAGCTCCTACAATGAGCAGTTCTTC
CDR3: CASSVVPRDQLRSSYNEQFF

J: TRBJ1-2
D: -
size: -
V: TRBV7-2
DNA: TGTGCCAGCAGCTTAGATAAGGGGAACTATGGCTACACCTTC
CDR3: CASSLDKGNYGYTF

J: TRBJ2-1
D: TRBD1
size: -
V: TRBV20-1
DNA: TGCAGTGCTAGAGATCAACCAGGGGGCTACAATGAGCAGTTCTTC
CDR3: CSARDQPGGYNEQFF

J: TRBJ2-5
D: TRBD1
size: -
V: TRBV12-3/TRBV12-4
DNA: TGTGCCAGCAGCCAGACAGGGCTAAAGACCCAGTACTTC
CDR3: CASSQTGLKTQYF

J: TRBJ1-2
D: TRBD1
size: few
V: TRBV6-1
DNA: TGTGCCAGCAGTTATTCCGGGACAGGGGGCGAAAACTATGGCTACACCTTC
CDR3: CASSYSGTGGENYGYTF

J: TRBJ1-1
D: -
size: -
V: TRBV7-9
DNA: TGTGCCAGCAGCCCTAGGGGGGGCAGGGCTACTGAAGCTTTCTTT
CDR3: CASSPRGGRATEAFF

J: TRBJ1-1
D: -
size: -
V: TRBV12-3/TRBV12-4
DNA: TGTGCCAGCAGTTTGGGGGGTAGGTTGGGTGCTGCAGCTTTCTTT
CDR3: CASSLGGRLGAAAFF

J: TRBJ2-5
D: -
size: many
V: TRBV24-1
DNA: TGTGCCACCAGTGAGGGGGACACCCGCTCCGGCGCCCAGTACTTC
CDR3: CATSEGDTRSGAQYF

J: TRBJ2-7
D: -
size: few
V: TRBV20-1
DNA: TGCAGTGCTAAGACGGGCAGGACCCCCTACGAGCAGTACTTC
CDR3: CSAKTGRTPYEQYF

J: TRBJ1-3
D: -
size: few
V: TRBV18
DNA: TGTGCCAGCTCACCACAGGGCGGAGTCTCTGGAAACACCATATATTTT
CDR3: CASSPQGGVSGNTIYF

J: TRBJ2-5
D: TRBD2
size: few
V: TRBV19
DNA: TGTGCCTCCTCGGGACTAGCGACCTCCGAGACCCAGTACTTC
CDR3: CASSGLATSETQYF

J: TRBJ2-2
D: TRBD2
size: many
V: TRBV11-2
DNA: TGTGCCAGCAGCTCCCGGGGGGGCGCGAACACCGGGGAGCTGTTTTTT
CDR3: CASSSRGGANTGELFF

J: TRBJ2-3
D: TRBD2
size: few
V: TRBV7-8
DNA: TGTGCCAGCAGCTCTAGCGGGGGGGTAATAAGCACAGATACGCAGTATTTT
CDR3: CASSSSGGVISTDTQYF

J: TRBJ2-5
D: -
size: few
V: TRBV4-2
DNA: TGTGCCAGCAGCCAAGATCATCGACAGAAGGAGACCCAGTACTTC
CDR3: CASSQDHRQKETQYF

J: TRBJ2-3
D: -
size: many
V: TRBV7-2
DNA: TGTGCCAGCAGCATGACCGAGGCGGGACGCACAGATACGCAGTATTTT
CDR3: CASSMTEAGRTDTQYF

J: TRBJ2-7
D: TRBD1
size: -
V: TRBV11-3
DNA: TGTGCCAGCAGCTTAGATTGGAAAGGGGGCTACTACGAGCAGTACTTC
CDR3: CASSLDWKGGYYEQYF

J: TRBJ2-2
D: -
size: few
V: TRBV7-9
DNA: TGTGCCAGCAGCGAGATTAACACCGGGGAGCTGTTTTTT
CDR3: CASSEINTGELFF

J: TRBJ2-7
D: TRBD1
size: many
V: TRBV29-1
DNA: TGCAGCGTTGAAGGGACAGGGGGCTCCTACGAGCAGTACTTC
CDR3: CSVEGTGGSYEQYF